This TCR beta chain was retrieved from a study of molecular identifiers for immune sequencing clone quantification. Overall study results and limits: Over 99% of effector molecules, but under 1% in naive cells, were held by clones with more than 20 RNA copies.

TCRdb used MiXCR to reprocess the PCR reads, holding one entry per CDR3 protein. The repertoire holds about 640,000 distinct CDR3 sequences, with about 20% as singletons. Germline CDR1 is SGHVS and CDR2 is FNYEAQ. V was clipped by 1 base and J by 9 bases; unmatched bases: 18. The CDR3 extends over 18 amino acids. A CD8+CD4-CCR7+CD45RA+ gate was used to sort naive CD8 T cells. This clonotype was observed many times. Its antigen remains unidentified. The TCR sequence derives from a human donor in good health. Some libraries in this study had Jurkat cell RNA spiked in. Sequenced sample: naive CD8+ T cells from blood, with Jurkat cell RNA spiked in. Subset noted: FACS-sorted CD8+CD4-CCR7+CD45RA+ naive T cells. This chain uses TRBV7-6 with TRBJ2-1, with 7 bases fitting TRBD2. The CDR3 sequence: CASSLDRPEGPGGTEQFF. In nucleotides, the CDR3 is TGTGCCAGCAGCTTAGACCGCCCAGAGGGACCGGGAGGTACTGAGCAGTTCTTC.